These 6 T cell receptor beta chains were all obtained from the same sample, sequenced in a study of blood T cell repertoires in COVID-19. Data came from immunoSEQ multiplex PCR; TCRdb stores just in-frame clones and leaves some out. The sample shows tens of thousands of clones, 60% to 75% of them seen only once. Sequences were obtained from peripheral blood. These receptors all stem from a man aged 45 to 65 with COVID-19, enrolled during active disease.

The chain is built from TRBV5-1 and TRBJ2-6; 9 positions match TRBD1. With 4 bases clipped from V and 0 bases from J, the junction kept 8 bases outside the gene matches. The CDR3 is 18 amino acids. Looked up from germline, CDR1 is SGHRS and CDR2 is YFSETQ. In DNA form, the CDR3 reads TGCGCCAGCAGCCCCTCGACAGGGGGACCCTCTGGGGCCAACGTCCTGACTTTC. Its protein product is CASSPSTGGPSGANVLTF.

The chain couples TRBV2 to TRBJ1-1; D is possibly TRBD1 (6 bases). CDR3 size: 13 residues. Germline V lookup: CDR1 SNHLY, CDR2 FYNNEI. V lost 8 bases and J 4 bases, leaving 14 bases between the germline ends. This chain's CDR3 is CASDGRRGTEAFF. The CDR3 DNA sequence: TGTGCCAGCGACGGGCGCAGGGGCACTGAAGCTTTCTTT.

The rearrangement joins TRBV28 to TRBJ2-5, with TRBD2 as a possible D gene (6 bases). V dropped 3 bases and J dropped 5 bases, with 7 bases sitting between them. Germline CDR1 MDHEN, CDR2 SYDVKM. This CDR3 is 12 amino acids long. CDR3 DNA sequence: TGTGCCAGCAGTTTGCGGGACGAGACCCAGTACTTC. Its protein is CASSLRDETQYF.

This clone was counted once. The chain employs TRBV6-5 and TRBJ1-5, with 7 positions matching TRBD1. Germline V CDR1 and CDR2: MNHEY, SVGAGI. CDR3 length: 15 amino acids. V lost 5 bases, J lost 0 bases, and 4 bases stayed unmatched. The CDR3 loop is CASSKGQLSNQPQHF. The CDR3 DNA is TGTGCCAGCAGTAAGGGACAGCTTAGCAATCAGCCCCAGCATTTT.

The rearrangement links TRBV7-9 to TRBJ1-5, with 8 bases aligning to TRBD1. Unmatched junction bases numbered 1, after V lost 1 base and J lost 5 bases. The CDR3 spans 14 residues. Germline lookup yields CDR1 SEHNR and CDR2 FQNEAQ (reference sequence). CDR3 loop: CASSLGTGYQPQHF. CDR3 sequence (DNA): TGTGCCAGCAGCTTAGGGACAGGGTATCAGCCCCAGCATTTT.

CDR3: CASSLVSGNTGELFF. CDR3 bases: TGCGCCAGCAGCTTGGTCAGCGGAAACACCGGGGAGCTGTTTTTT. The chain recombines TRBV5-1 with TRBJ2-2, with a possible D match to TRBD2 (5 bases). The ends were cut back, 0 bases at V and 2 bases at J, with 8 bases in the middle. This CDR3 region has 15 residues. The germline gives CDR1 SGHRS, CDR2 YFSETQ. Full variable domain (rest looked up from reference TRBV5-1 and TRBJ2-2): KAGVTQTPRYLIKTRGQQVTLSCSPISGHRSVSWYQQTPGQGLQFLFEYFSETQRNKGNFPGRFSGRQFSNSRSEMNVSTLELGDSALYLCASSLVSGNTGELFFGEGSRLTVL.